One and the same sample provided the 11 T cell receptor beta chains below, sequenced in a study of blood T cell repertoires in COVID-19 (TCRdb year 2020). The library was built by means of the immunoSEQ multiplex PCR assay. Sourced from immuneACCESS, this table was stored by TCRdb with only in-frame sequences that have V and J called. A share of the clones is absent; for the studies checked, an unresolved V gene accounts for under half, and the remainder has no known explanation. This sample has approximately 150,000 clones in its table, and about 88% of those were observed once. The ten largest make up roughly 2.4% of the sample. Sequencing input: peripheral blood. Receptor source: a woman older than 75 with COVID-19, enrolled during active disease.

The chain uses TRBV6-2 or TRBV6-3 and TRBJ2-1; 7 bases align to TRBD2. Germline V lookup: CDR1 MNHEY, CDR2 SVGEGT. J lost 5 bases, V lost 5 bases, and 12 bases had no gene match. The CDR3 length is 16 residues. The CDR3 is CASSTISGTIHNEQFF. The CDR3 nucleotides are TGTGCCAGCAGTACCATCTCCGGGACTATACACAATGAGCAGTTCTTC.

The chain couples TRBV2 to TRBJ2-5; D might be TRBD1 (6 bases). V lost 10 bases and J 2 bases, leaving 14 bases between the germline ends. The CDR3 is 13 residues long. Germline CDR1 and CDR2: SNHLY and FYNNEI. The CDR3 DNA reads TGTGCCACCACGGGACAAACACAAGAGACCCAGTACTTC. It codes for CATTGQTQETQYF.

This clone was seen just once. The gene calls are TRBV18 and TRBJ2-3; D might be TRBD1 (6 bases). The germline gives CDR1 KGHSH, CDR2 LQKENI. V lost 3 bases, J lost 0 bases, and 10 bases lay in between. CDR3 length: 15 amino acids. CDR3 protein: CASSPGQRSTDTQYF. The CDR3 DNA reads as TGTGCCAGCTCACCCGGACAGCGGAGCACAGATACGCAGTATTTT.

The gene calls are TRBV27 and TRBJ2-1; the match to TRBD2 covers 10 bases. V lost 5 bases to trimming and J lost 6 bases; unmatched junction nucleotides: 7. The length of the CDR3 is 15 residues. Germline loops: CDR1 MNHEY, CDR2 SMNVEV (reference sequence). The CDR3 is CASSPRLAGGNEQFF. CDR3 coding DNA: TGTGCCAGCAGTCCCCGACTAGCGGGCGGCAATGAGCAGTTCTTC.

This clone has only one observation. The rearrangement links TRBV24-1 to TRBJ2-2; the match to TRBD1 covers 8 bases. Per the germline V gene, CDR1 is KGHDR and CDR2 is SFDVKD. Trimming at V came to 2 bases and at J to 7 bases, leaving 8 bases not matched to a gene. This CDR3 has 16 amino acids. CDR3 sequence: CATSDSAGGIVGELFF. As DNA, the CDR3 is TGTGCCACCAGTGATTCGGCAGGGGGCATTGTCGGGGAGCTGTTTTTT.

CDR3 sequence reads: CASSLDGRHYGYTF. DNA for the CDR3: TGTGCCAGCAGCTTAGATGGCAGGCACTATGGCTACACCTTC. The J gene is TRBJ1-2, the V gene TRBV11-1; D uncertain. The V and J ends lost 1 base and 3 bases respectively, with 9 bases between them. CDR1 is SGHAT, CDR2 FQDESV, per germline (reference sequence). This CDR3 spans 14 amino acids.

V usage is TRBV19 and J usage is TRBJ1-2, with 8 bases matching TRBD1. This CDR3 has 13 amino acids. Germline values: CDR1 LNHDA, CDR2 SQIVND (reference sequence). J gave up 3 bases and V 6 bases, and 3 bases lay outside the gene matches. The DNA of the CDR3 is TGTGCCAGTAGCAAACAGGGGGACTATGGCTACACCTTC. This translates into CASSKQGDYGYTF.

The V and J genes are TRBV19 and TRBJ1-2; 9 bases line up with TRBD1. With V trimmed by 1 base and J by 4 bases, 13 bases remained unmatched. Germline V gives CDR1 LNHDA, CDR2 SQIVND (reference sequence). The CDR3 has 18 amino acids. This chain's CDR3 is CASSIGGGTGTPLYGYTF. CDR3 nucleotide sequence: TGTGCCAGTAGTATAGGAGGTGGGACAGGGACCCCTCTCTATGGCTACACCTTC.

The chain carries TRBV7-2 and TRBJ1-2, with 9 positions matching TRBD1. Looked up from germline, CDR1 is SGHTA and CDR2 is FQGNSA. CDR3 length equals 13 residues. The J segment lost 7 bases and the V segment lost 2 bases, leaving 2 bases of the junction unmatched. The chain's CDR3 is CASSLHRGLGYTF. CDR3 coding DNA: TGTGCCAGCAGCTTACACAGGGGGCTTGGCTACACCTTC.

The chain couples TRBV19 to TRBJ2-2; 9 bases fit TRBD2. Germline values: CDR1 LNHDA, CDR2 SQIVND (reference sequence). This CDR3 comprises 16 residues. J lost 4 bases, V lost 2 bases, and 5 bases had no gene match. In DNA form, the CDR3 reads TGTGCCAGTAGTATACCTCTAGCGGGAAGCACCGGGGAGCTGTTTTTT. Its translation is CASSIPLAGSTGELFF.

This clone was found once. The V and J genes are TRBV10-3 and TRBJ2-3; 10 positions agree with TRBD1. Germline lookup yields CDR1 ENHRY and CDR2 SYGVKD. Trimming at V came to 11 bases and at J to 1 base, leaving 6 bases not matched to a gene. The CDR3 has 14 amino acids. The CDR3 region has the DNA TGTGCCGTTACCGGGACAGGGGGCACAGATACGCAGTATTTT. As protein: CAVTGTGGTDTQYF.